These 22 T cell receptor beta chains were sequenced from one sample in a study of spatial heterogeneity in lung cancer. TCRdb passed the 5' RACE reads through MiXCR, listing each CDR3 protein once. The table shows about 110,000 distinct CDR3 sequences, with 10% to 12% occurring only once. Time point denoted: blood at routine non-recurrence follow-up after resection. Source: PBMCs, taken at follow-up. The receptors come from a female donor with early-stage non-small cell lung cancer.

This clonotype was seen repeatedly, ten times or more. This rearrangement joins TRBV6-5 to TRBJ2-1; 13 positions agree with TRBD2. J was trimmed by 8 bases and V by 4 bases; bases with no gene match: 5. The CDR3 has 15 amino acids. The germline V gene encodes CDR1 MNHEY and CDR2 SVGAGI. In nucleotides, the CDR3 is TGTGCCAGCAGTTTACTAGCGGGAGGGCAGGATGAGCAGTTCTTC. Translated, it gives CASSLLAGGQDEQFF.

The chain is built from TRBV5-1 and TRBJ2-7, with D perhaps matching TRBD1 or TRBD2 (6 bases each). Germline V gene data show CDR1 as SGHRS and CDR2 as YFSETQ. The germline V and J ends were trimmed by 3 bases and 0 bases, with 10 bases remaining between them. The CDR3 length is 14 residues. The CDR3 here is CASSWGASSYEQYF. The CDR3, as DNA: TGCGCCAGCAGCTGGGGGGCTAGCTCCTACGAGCAGTACTTC.

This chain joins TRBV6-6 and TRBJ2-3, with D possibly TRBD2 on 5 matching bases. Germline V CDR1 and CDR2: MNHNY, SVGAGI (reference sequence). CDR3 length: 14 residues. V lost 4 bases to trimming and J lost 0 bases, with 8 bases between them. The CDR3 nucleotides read TGTGCCAGCAGTTTTCGCGGGAGCACAGATACGCAGTATTTT. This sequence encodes CASSFRGSTDTQYF.

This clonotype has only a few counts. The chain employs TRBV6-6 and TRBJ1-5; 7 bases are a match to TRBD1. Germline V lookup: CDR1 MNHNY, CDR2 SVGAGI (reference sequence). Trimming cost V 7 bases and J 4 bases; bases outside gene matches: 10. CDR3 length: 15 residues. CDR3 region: CASTRRQGSNQPQHF. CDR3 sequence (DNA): TGTGCCAGCACCCGGCGACAGGGAAGTAATCAGCCCCAGCATTTT.

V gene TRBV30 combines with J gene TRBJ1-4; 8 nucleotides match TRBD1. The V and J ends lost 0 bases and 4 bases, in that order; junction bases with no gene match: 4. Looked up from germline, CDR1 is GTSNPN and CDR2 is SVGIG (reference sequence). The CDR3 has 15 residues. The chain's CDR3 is CAWSVSTGVNEKLFF. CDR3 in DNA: TGTGCCTGGAGTGTCTCGACAGGGGTTAATGAAAAACTGTTTTTT.

The CDR3 here is CASSPDGLYEQYV. In DNA, the CDR3 is TGTGCCAGCAGCCCGGACGGCCTCTACGAGCAGTACGTC. The chain uses TRBV5-8 and TRBJ2-7; no reliable D call. The germline V gene has CDR1 SGHTS and CDR2 YDEGEE. Trimming left V 4 bases short and J 3 bases short, with 11 bases between. This CDR3 region has 13 residues.

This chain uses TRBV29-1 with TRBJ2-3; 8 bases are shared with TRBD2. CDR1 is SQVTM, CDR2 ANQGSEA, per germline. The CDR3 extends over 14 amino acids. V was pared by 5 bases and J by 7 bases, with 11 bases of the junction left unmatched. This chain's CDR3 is CSVTTGGRTNTQYF. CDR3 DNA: TGCAGCGTTACTACGGGGGGGAGAACGAATACGCAGTATTTT.

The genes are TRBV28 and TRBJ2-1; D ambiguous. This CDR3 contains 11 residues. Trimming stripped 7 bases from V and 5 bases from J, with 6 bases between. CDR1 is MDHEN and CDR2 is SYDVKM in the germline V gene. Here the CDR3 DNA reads TGTGCCAGCACTATGAACAATGAGCAGTTCTTC. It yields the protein CASTMNNEQFF.

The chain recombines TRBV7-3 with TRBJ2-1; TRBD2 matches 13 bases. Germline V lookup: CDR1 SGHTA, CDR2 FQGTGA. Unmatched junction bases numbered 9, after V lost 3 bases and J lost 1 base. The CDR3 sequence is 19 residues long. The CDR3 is CASSLTGLAGMDSYNEQFF. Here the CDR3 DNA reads TGTGCCAGCAGCTTGACGGGACTAGCGGGGATGGATTCCTACAATGAGCAGTTCTTC.

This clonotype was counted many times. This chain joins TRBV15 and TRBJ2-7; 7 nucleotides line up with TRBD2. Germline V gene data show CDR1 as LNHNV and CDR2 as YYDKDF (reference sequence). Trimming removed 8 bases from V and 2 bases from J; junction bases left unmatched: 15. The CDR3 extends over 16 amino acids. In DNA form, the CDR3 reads TGTGCCACCTCGCCCGGTGGCCGCGGGAGTACCTACGAGCAGTACGTC. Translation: CATSPGGRGSTYEQYV.

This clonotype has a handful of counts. DNA of the CDR3: TGTGCCAGCAGTCTCCAGGGTCGGGGAGGTTCACCCCTCCACTTT. This translates into CASSLQGRGGSPLHF. This chain uses TRBV28 with TRBJ1-6; the D gene is possibly TRBD1 (5 bases). This CDR3 has 15 residues. V gave up 5 bases and J gave up 9 bases, with 17 bases separating them. The germline V gene has CDR1 MDHEN and CDR2 SYDVKM.

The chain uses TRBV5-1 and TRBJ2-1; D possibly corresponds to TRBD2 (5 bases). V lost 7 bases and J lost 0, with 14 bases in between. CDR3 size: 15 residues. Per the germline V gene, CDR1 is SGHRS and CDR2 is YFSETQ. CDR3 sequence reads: CASAESGSSYNEQFF. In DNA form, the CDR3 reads TGCGCCAGCGCCGAATCGGGGAGCTCCTACAATGAGCAGTTCTTC.

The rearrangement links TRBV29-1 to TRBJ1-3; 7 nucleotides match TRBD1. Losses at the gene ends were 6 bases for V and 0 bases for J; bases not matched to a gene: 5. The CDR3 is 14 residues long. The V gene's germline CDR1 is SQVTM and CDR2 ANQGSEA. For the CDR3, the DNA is TGCAGCGTACGACAGGGAAGCTCTGGAAACACCATATATTTT. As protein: CSVRQGSSGNTIYF.

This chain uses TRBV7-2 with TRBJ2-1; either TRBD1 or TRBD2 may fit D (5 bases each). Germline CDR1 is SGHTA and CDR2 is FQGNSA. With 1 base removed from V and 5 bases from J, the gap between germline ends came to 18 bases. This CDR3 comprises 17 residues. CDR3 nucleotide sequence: TGTGCCAGCAGCTTAGTACCCCCAGTTCGGGACGACAATGAGCAGTTCTTC. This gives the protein CASSLVPPVRDDNEQFF.

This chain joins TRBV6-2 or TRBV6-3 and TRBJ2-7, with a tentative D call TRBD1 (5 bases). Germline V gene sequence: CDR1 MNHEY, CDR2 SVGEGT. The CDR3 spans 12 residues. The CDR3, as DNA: TGTGCCAGCAGTCAGGACACCTACAAGCAGTACGTC. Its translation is CASSQDTYKQYV.

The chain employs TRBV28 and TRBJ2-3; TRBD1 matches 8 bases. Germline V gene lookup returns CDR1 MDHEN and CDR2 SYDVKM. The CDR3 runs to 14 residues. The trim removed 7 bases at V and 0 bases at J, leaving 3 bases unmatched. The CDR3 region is CASTDRGSTDTQYF. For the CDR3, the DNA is TGTGCCAGCACCGACAGGGGAAGCACAGATACGCAGTATTTT.

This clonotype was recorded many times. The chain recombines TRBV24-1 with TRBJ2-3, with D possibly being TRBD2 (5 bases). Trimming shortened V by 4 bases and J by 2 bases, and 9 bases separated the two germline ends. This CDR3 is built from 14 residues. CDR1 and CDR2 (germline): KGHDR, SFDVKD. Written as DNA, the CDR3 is TGTGCCACCAGTGAGCCGGGGTACACAGATACGCAGTATTTT. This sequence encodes CATSEPGYTDTQYF.

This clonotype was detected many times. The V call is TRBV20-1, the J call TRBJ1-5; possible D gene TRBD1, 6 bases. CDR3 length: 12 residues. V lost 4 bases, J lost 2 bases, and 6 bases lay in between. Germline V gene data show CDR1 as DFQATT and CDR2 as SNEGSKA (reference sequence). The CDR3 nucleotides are TGCAGTGCTACAGGGGGCAATCAGCCCCAGCATTTT. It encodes CSATGGNQPQHF.

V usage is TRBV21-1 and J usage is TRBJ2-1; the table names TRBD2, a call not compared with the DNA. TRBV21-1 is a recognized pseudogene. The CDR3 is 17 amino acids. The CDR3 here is CASSKKTSFRGCTEQFF. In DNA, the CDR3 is TGTGCCAGCAGCAAGAAGACTAGCTTTCGAGGGTGTACTGAGCAGTTCTTC.

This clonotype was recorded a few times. DNA of the CDR3: TGTGCCAGCAGTTTCCCCCCTCGGACTAGCGGGAGGGTGTCATCCTACGAGCAGTACGTC. Protein product: CASSFPPRTSGRVSSYEQYV. The genes are TRBV12-3 or TRBV12-4 and TRBJ2-7, with 15 bases fitting TRBD2. The CDR3 length is 20 residues. Germline trimming cut 3 bases from V and 1 base from J; bases unmatched to any gene: 13.

CDR3 DNA sequence: TGTGCCAGCAGAGCCCAGGGGACAAACATGAACACTGAAGCTTTCTTT. Its protein is CASRAQGTNMNTEAFF. The V gene is TRBV12-3 or TRBV12-4, the J gene TRBJ1-1; tentatively, D is TRBD1 (6 bases). The length of the CDR3 is 16 residues. Trimming took off 6 bases at V and 0 bases at J, with 17 bases between the two ends.

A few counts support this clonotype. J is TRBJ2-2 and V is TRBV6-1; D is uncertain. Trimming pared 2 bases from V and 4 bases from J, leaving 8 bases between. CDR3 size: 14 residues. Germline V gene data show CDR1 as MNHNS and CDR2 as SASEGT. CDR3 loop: CASSESTVTGELFF. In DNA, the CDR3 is TGTGCCAGCAGTGAAAGTACAGTCACCGGGGAGCTGTTTTTT.